This entry lists 19 T cell receptor beta chains sequenced from one sample in a study of blood T cell repertoires in COVID-19 (dated by TCRdb to about 2020). The protocol used for the library was the immunoSEQ multiplex PCR assay. As stored in TCRdb, this immuneACCESS dataset retains in-frame rearrangements with V and J assigned. A fraction of the clones does not appear; measured against another copy, unresolved V genes explain less than half of the discrepancy, and the remainder lacks a known reason. This sample lists some 51,000 clones; approximately 86% were detected once. The ten largest clones add up to over 1% of the sample. Material: peripheral blood. Every receptor here comes from a man aged 55 to 70 with acute or convalescent COVID-19.

The V call is TRBV6-5, the J call TRBJ2-7; weak D call: TRBD1 (5 bases). V lost 6 bases to trimming and J lost 0 bases, with 12 bases between them. The CDR3 is 14 residues long. CDR1 is MNHEY and CDR2 is SVGAGI in the germline V gene. CDR3 residues: CASRRTPYSYEQYF. CDR3 in DNA: TGTGCCAGCAGGAGGACACCTTACTCCTACGAGCAGTACTTC.

The chain is built from TRBV19 and TRBJ2-1; a possible D gene is TRBD1 (6 bases). V dropped 4 bases and J dropped 5 bases, with 15 bases sitting between them. This CDR3 is built from 15 residues. The germline CDR1 and CDR2 sequences are LNHDA and SQIVND (reference sequence). DNA for the CDR3: TGTGCCAGTAGTAACCTCGTACAGGGCCACAATGAGCAGTTCTTC. Protein sequence: CASSNLVQGHNEQFF.

The J gene is TRBJ2-3, the V gene TRBV9; 8 bases match TRBD2. After removal of 0 bases from V and 4 bases from J, the junction contained 4 bases not matched to a gene. The V gene's germline CDR1 is SGDLS and CDR2 YYNGEE. CDR3 length equals 15 residues. The CDR3 spells CASSVEGGGPDTQYF. The CDR3 DNA follows: TGTGCCAGCAGCGTAGAGGGCGGGGGGCCAGATACGCAGTATTTT.

This chain uses TRBV12-3 or TRBV12-4 with TRBJ1-1; D unresolved. V was cut by 2 bases and J by 7 bases, with 8 bases left in between. The CDR3 covers 12 residues. The CDR3, as DNA: TGTGCCAGCAGTTTAACCGAGGGTGAAGCTTTCTTT. It is translated as CASSLTEGEAFF.

This rearrangement joins TRBV28 to TRBJ1-5; D gene uncertain. This CDR3 has 13 amino acids. The germline V and J ends were trimmed by 3 bases and 2 bases, with 5 bases remaining between them. CDR1 and CDR2 from the germline V gene are MDHEN and SYDVKM. CDR3: CASSFSGNQPQHF. In DNA, the CDR3 is TGTGCCAGCAGTTTTAGTGGCAATCAGCCCCAGCATTTT.

The V gene is TRBV5-4, the J gene TRBJ1-1, with a possible D match to TRBD1 (6 bases). With 4 bases removed from V and 4 bases from J, the gap between germline ends came to 23 bases. In germline, CDR1 is SGHNT, CDR2 YYREEE (reference sequence). The CDR3 has 17 residues. CDR3 protein: CASSRSGGRAGGTEAFF. The CDR3 nucleotides are TGTGCCAGCAGCCGAAGCGGGGGCAGGGCGGGCGGCACTGAAGCTTTCTTT.

V and J are TRBV19 and TRBJ1-5, with 7 bases matching TRBD1. Germline V gene data show CDR1 as LNHDA and CDR2 as SQIVND (reference sequence). V shed 3 bases, J shed 0 bases, and the junction held 8 bases outside the gene matches. The CDR3 length is 17 residues. Here the CDR3 reads CASSMQQGYLSNQPQHF. CDR3 nucleotides: TGTGCCAGTAGTATGCAACAGGGGTACCTTAGCAATCAGCCCCAGCATTTT.

This chain links TRBV7-9 with TRBJ2-1; 14 positions agree with TRBD2. The CDR3 loop spans 16 amino acids. The J segment lost 9 bases and the V segment lost 5 bases, leaving 9 bases of the junction unmatched. Germline CDR1 and CDR2: SEHNR and FQNEAQ (reference sequence). CDR3 sequence reads: CASSRLAGGPGGEQFF. DNA of the CDR3: TGTGCCAGCAGCCGACTAGCGGGAGGGCCGGGGGGTGAGCAGTTCTTC.

This chain connects TRBV19 to TRBJ2-2, with D perhaps TRBD1 (6 bases). This CDR3 region has 14 residues. V was pared by 4 bases and J by 4 bases, with 10 bases between. Germline CDR1 reads LNHDA; CDR2 reads SQIVND (reference sequence). CDR3 sequence reads: CASSTQGGTGELFF. The CDR3 DNA reads as TGTGCCAGTAGTACGCAAGGGGGCACCGGGGAGCTGTTTTTT.

The chain uses TRBV5-6 and TRBJ2-7; 7 bases align to TRBD1. CDR1 SGHDT and CDR2 YYEEEE come from the germline V gene. The J segment lost 0 bases and the V segment lost 5 bases, leaving 8 bases of the junction unmatched. This CDR3 region has 15 residues. Here the CDR3 reads CASSSGQDSSYEQYF. The CDR3 bases are TGTGCCAGCAGTTCCGGACAGGATAGCTCCTACGAGCAGTACTTC.

The CDR3 DNA follows: TGTGCCAGCAGCTGGGCTGAGGGGCAGGGGCAAGGCTACACCTTC. It encodes CASSWAEGQGQGYTF. The V call is TRBV5-4, the J call TRBJ1-2; D is perhaps TRBD1 (6 bases). The CDR3 runs to 15 residues. The germline V gene has CDR1 SGHNT and CDR2 YYREEE (reference sequence). Trimming removed 3 bases at V and 8 bases at J, with 20 bases between.

This chain links TRBV12-3 or TRBV12-4 with TRBJ2-7; the D is unclear. The CDR3 has 11 amino acids. The V end lost 3 bases, the J end lost 6 bases, and 6 bases lay between the germline ends. The CDR3 nucleotides are TGTGCCAGCAGTTTCGGCGGCGAGCAGTACTTC. It is translated as CASSFGGEQYF.

The genes are TRBV5-1 and TRBJ1-2; TRBD1 matches at 11 bases. The CDR3 is 18 residues long. With 3 bases clipped from V and 5 bases from J, the junction kept 15 bases outside the gene matches. The germline V gene has CDR1 SGHRS and CDR2 YFSETQ. The CDR3 DNA follows: TGCGCCAGCAGCTCCAAAACCCCCGGGACAGGGGGAACTTATGGCTACACCTTC. Its protein is CASSSKTPGTGGTYGYTF.

This clone was counted only a few times. The rearrangement links TRBV29-1 to TRBJ2-1; 13 bases agree with TRBD2. The CDR3 loop spans 13 amino acids. CDR1 is SQVTM and CDR2 is ANQGSEA in the germline V gene. Trimming cost V 6 bases and J 10 bases; bases outside gene matches: 6. The chain's CDR3 is CSVPGTSGIEQFF. As DNA, the CDR3 is TGCAGCGTGCCTGGGACTAGCGGGATCGAGCAGTTCTTC.

The CDR3 loop is CASSLLQGRPYEQYF. CDR3 sequence (DNA): TGTGCCAGCAGTTTGTTACAGGGTCGACCCTACGAGCAGTACTTC. V is TRBV28 and J is TRBJ2-7, with D perhaps TRBD1 (6 bases). Germline-derived CDR1 and CDR2 are MDHEN and SYDVKM. The CDR3 consists of 15 residues. V dropped 3 bases and J dropped 2 bases, with 14 bases sitting between them.

The genes are TRBV18 and TRBJ1-6; D gene ambiguous. With 3 bases removed from V and 4 bases from J, the gap between germline ends came to 7 bases. The CDR3 length is 14 residues. Germline CDR1 reads KGHSH; CDR2 reads LQKENI. CDR3 coding DNA: TGTGCCAGCTCACCCGGGTTGTATAATTCACCCCTCCACTTT. This encodes CASSPGLYNSPLHF.

CDR3 nucleotide sequence: TGTGCCACCAGTGACGCCGTGGGGGGTGAGCCCCAGCATTTT. Protein sequence: CATSDAVGGEPQHF. This sequence joins TRBV24-1 and TRBJ1-5; D perhaps matches TRBD1 (5 bases). The CDR3 has 14 residues. V was clipped by 4 bases and J by 8 bases, with 14 bases between them. Germline V CDR1 and CDR2: KGHDR, SFDVKD.

The chain recombines TRBV4-1 with TRBJ2-7; the D gene is possibly TRBD1 (5 bases). This CDR3 has 14 residues. Germline CDR1 MGHRA, CDR2 YSYEKL. V shed 2 bases and J shed 2 bases, with 10 bases lying between them. The CDR3 region has the DNA TGCGCCAGCAGCCAACAACAGGTTGCCTACGAGCAGTACTTC. Residues: CASSQQQVAYEQYF.

V usage is TRBV3-1 (or the pseudogene TRBV3-2) and J usage is TRBJ1-5, with 7 bases that match TRBD1. CDR1 is LGHDT and CDR2 is YNNKEL in the germline V gene (reference sequence). The trim removed 1 base at V and 4 bases at J, leaving 1 base unmatched. The CDR3 spans 14 residues. As DNA, the CDR3 is TGTGCCAGCAGCCAAGCAGGGGGGAATCAGCCCCAGCATTTT. Translation gives CASSQAGGNQPQHF.